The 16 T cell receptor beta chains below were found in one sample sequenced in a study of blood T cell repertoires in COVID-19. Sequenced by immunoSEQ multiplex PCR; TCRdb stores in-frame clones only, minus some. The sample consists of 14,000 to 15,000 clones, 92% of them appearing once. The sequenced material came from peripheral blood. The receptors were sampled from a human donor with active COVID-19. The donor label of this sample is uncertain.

The chain's CDR3 is CASSPRLRGGTDTQYF. CDR3 sequence (DNA): TGTGCCAGCAGCCCTCGTTTGCGGGGGGGAACAGATACGCAGTATTTT. The chain uses TRBV3-1 (or the pseudogene TRBV3-2) and TRBJ2-3; TRBD2 matches at 9 bases. Germline CDR1 is LGHDT and CDR2 is YNNKEL (reference sequence). J gave up 3 bases and V 4 bases, and 8 bases lay outside the gene matches. The length of the CDR3 is 16 residues.

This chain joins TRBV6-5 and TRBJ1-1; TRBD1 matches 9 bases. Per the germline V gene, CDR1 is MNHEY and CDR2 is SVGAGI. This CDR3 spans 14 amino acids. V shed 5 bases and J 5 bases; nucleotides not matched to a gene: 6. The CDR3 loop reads CASSRRTGETEAFF. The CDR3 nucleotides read TGTGCCAGCAGTCGGCGGACAGGGGAAACTGAAGCTTTCTTT.

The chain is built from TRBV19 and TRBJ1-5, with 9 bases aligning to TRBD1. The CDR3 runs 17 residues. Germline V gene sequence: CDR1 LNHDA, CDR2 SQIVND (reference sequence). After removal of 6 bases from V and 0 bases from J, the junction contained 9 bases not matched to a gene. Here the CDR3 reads CASRDGTGKNSNQPQHF. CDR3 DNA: TGTGCCAGTAGGGACGGGACAGGGAAAAATAGCAATCAGCCCCAGCATTTT. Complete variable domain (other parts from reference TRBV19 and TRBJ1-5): DGGITQSPKYLFRKEGQNVTLSCEQNLNHDAMYWYRQDPGQGLRLIYYSQIVNDFQKGDIAEGYSVSREKKESFPLTVTSAQKNPTAFYLCASRDGTGKNSNQPQHFGDGTRLSIL.

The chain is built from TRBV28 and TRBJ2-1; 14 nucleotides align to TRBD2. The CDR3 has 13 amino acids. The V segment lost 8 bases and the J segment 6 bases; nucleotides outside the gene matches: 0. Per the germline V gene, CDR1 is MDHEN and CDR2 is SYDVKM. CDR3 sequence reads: CASGLAGGNEQFF. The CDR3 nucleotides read TGTGCCAGCGGACTAGCGGGAGGCAATGAGCAGTTCTTC.

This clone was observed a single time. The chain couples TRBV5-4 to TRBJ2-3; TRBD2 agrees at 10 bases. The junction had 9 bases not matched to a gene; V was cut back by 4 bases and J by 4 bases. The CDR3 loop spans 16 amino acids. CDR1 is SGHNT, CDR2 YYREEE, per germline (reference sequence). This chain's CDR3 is CASSRRSGGAADTQYF. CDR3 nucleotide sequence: TGTGCCAGCAGCCGGCGCAGCGGGGGGGCCGCAGATACGCAGTATTTT.

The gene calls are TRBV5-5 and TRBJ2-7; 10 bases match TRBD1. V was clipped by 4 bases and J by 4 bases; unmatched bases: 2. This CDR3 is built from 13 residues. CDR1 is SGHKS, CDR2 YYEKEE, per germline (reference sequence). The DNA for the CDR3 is TGTGCCAGCAGCCGGGACAGGGGTTACGAGCAGTACTTC. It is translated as CASSRDRGYEQYF. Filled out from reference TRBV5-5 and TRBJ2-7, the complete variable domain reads DAGVTQSPTHLIKTRGQQVTLRCSPISGHKSVSWYQQVLGQGPQFIFQYYEKEERGRGNFPDRFSARQFPNYSSELNVNALLLGDSALYLCASSRDRGYEQYFGPGTRLTVT.

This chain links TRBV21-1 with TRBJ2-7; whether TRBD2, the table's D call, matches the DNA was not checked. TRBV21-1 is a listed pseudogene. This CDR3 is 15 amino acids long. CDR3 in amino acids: CASSKFFRKRDEQYF. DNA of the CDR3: TGTGCCAGCAGCAAATTTTTCCGGAAACGGGACGAGCAGTACTTC.

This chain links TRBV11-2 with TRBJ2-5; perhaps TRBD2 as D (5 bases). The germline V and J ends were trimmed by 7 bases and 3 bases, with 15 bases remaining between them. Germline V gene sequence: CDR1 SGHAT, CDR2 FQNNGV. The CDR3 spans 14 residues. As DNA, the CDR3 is TGTGCCAGCACCTCGGTTTTCGGGAAAGAGACCCAGTACTTC. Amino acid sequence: CASTSVFGKETQYF. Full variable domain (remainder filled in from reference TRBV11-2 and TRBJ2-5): EAGVAQSPRYKIIEKRQSVAFWCNPISGHATLYWYQQILGQGPKLLIQFQNNGVVDDSQLPKDRFSAERLKGVDSTLKIQPAKLEDSAVYLCASTSVFGKETQYFGPGTRLLVL.

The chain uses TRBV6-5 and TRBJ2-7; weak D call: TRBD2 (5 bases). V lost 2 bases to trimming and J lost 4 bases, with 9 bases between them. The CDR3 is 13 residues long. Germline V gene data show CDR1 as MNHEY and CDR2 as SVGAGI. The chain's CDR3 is CASSYNRGYEQYF. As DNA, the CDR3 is TGTGCCAGCAGTTACAATCGGGGTTACGAGCAGTACTTC.

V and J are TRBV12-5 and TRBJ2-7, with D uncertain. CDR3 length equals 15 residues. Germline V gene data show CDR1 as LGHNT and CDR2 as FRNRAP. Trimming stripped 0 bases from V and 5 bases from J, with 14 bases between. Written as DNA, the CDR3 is TGTGCTAGTGGTTTGGTACTAACTGTCCCGCACGAGCAGTACTTC. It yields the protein CASGLVLTVPHEQYF.

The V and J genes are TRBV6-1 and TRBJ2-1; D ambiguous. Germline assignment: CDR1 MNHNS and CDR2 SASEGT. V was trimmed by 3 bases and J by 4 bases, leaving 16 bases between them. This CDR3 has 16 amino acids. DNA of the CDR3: TGTGCCAGCAGTGATGACTTGACTCGCTTGTACAATGAGCAGTTCTTC. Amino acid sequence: CASSDDLTRLYNEQFF.

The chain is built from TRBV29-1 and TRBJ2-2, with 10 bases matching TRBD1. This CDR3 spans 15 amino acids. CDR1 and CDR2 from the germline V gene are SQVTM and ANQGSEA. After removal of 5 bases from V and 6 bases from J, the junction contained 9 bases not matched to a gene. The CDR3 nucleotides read TGCAGCGTTCAGACAGGGGGCCTGGGAGCCGGGGAGCTGTTTTTT. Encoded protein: CSVQTGGLGAGELFF.

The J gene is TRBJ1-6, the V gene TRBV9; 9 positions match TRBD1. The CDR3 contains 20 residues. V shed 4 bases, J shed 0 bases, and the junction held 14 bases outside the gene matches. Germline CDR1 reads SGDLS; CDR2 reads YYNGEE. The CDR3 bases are TGTGCCAGCAGCACCCTCACAGGGGGCGCCGTCTTCTCCTATAATTCACCCCTCCACTTT. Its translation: CASSTLTGGAVFSYNSPLHF.

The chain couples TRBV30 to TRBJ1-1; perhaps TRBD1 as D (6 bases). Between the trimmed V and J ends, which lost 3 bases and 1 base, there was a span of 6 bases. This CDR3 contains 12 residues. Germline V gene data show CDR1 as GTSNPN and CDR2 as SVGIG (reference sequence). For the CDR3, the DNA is TGTGCCTGGAGGGGACAGAACACTGAAGCTTTCTTT. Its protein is CAWRGQNTEAFF.

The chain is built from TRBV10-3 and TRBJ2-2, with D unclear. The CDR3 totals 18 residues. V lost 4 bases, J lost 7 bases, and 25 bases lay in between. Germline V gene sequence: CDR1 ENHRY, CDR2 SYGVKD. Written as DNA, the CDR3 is TGTGCCATCAGTGGATCAAGCATAACGCTTCCGGAGCACGGGGAGCTGTTTTTT. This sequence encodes CAISGSSITLPEHGELFF.

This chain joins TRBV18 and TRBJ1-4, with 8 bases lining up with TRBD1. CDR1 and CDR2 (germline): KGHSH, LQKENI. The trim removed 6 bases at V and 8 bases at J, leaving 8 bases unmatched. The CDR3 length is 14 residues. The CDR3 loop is CASSLGQGGEKLFF. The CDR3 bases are TGTGCCAGCTCTCTTGGACAGGGAGGAGAAAAACTGTTTTTT.